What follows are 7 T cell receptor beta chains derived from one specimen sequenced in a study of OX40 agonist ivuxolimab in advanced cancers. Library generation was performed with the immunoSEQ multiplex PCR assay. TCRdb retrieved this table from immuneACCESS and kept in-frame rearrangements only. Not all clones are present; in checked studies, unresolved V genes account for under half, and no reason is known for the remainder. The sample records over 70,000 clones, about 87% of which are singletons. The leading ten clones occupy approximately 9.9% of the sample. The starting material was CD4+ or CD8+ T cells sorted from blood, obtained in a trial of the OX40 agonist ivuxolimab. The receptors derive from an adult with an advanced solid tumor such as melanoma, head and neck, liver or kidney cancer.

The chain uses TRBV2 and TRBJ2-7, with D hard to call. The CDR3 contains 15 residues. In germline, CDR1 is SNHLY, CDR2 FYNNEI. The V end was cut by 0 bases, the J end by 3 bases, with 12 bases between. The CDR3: CASSEALLHLYEQYF. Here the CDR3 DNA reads TGTGCCAGCAGTGAAGCGCTTCTCCACCTCTACGAGCAGTACTTC.

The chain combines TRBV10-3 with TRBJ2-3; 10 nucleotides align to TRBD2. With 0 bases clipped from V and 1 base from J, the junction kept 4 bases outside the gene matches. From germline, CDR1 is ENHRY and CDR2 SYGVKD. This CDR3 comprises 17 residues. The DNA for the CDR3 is TGTGCCATCAGTGAGTCGCCTAGCGGGGGCCGCACAGATACGCAGTATTTT. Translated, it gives CAISESPSGGRTDTQYF.

Here the CDR3 DNA reads TGTGCCAGCAGCCCCCCGGGACTAGCGGGAGGCGAGCAGTACTTC. Translated: CASSPPGLAGGEQYF. The rearrangement joins TRBV7-9 to TRBJ2-7; TRBD2 matches 15 bases. Germline V gene data show CDR1 as SEHNR and CDR2 as FQNEAQ (reference sequence). The CDR3 covers 15 residues. V shed 5 bases and J 6 bases; nucleotides not matched to a gene: 5. The variable domain in full, completed from reference TRBV7-9 and TRBJ2-7, reads DTGVSQNPRHKITKRGQNVTFRCDPISEHNRLYWYRQTLGQGPEFLTYFQNEAQLEKSRLLSDRFSAERPKGSFSTLEIQRTEQGDSAMYLCASSPPGLAGGEQYFGPGTRLTVT.

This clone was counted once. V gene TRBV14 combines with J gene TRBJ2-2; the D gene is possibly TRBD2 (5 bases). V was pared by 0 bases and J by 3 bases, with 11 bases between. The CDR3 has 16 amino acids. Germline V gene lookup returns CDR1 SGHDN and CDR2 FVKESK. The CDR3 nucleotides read TGTGCCAGCAGCCAAGAATTTCGGGGATACACCGGGGAGCTGTTTTTT. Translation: CASSQEFRGYTGELFF. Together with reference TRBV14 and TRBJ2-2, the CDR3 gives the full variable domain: EAGVTQFPSHSVIEKGQTVTLRCDPISGHDNLYWYRRVMGKEIKFLLHFVKESKQDESGMPNNRFLAERTGGTYSTLKVQPAELEDSGVYFCASSQEFRGYTGELFFGEGSRLTVL.

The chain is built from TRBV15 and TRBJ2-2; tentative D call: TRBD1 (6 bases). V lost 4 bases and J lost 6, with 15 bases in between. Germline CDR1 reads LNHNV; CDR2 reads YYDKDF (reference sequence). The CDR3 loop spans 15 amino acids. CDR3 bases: TGTGCCACCAGCAAAACAGGGATATCAGCCGGGGAGCTGTTTTTT. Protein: CATSKTGISAGELFF.

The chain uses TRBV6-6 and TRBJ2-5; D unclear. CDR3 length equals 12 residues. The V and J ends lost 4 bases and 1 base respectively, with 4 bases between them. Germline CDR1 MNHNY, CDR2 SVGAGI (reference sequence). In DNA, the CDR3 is TGTGCCAGCAGTTGGGGCCAAGAGACCCAGTACTTC. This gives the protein CASSWGQETQYF.

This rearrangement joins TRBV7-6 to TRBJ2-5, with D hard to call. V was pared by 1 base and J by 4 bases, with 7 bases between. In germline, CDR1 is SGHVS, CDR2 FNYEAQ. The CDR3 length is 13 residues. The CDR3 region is CASSLGPPETQYF. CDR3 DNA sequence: TGTGCCAGCAGCTTAGGGCCCCCAGAGACCCAGTACTTC.